The present T cell receptor beta chain was sequenced within a study of T cells in Graves' hyperthyroidism and ophthalmopathy. The definition of stable Graves' hyperthyroidism was no ophthalmopathy progression within 18 months. Diagnosing involved the use of clinical symptoms, serum thyroxine and TRAb, thyroid ultrasound and orbital computed tomography. The study's findings and limits: Model output signaled ophthalmopathy a median around 6.9 months ahead of onset. Blood shared most expanded thyroid clonotypes above 0.001.

Template material for amplifying TCR beta CDR3 regions consisted of RNA transcripts. TCR CDR3 regions were first amplified by RT-PCR with HTBI primers. TCRdb reanalysed the multiplex PCR reads using MiXCR and keeps one entry per CDR3 protein. Here the sample spans 500,000 to 600,000 distinct CDR3 sequences, roughly 46% being singletons. The CDR3 consists of 15 residues. The germline gives CDR1 SGDLS, CDR2 YYNGEE. As concerns this clonotype: Antigen: not known. A much larger clonotype is one base distant, so this may be a read error.

What was sequenced was peripheral blood or thyroid tissue (not recorded which). The sequence derives from a woman younger than 35 with Graves' hyperthyroidism. The chain employs TRBV9 and TRBJ2-5; 10 bases line up with TRBD2. For the CDR3, the DNA is TGTGTCAGCAGCGTAGCGGGGGGTATCCAAGAGACCCAGTACTTC. Its translation is CVSSVAGGIQETQYF. The variable domain in full, completed from reference TRBV9 and TRBJ2-5, reads DSGVTQTPKHLITATGQRVTLRCSPRSGDLSVYWYQQSLDQGLQFLIQYYNGEERAKGNILERFSAQQFPDLHSELNLSSLELGDSALYFCVSSVAGGIQETQYFGPGTRLLVL.